These T cell receptor beta chains were read from a single sample in a study of shared clonotypes between healthy human individuals. TCRdb's table, derived via immunoSEQ multiplex PCR, lists solely in-frame clones and lacks some. The sample has approximately 1,500,000 clones, approximately 98% seen once; the top ten hold about 0.45%. Sequenced sample: naive CD4+ T cells sorted from blood. The receptors were gathered from a man younger than 40 in good health. Each CDR3 is given with its conserved first and last residue. The D gene is left open where the match is weak. Clone size, where shown, is once, few, many, or a class for clones that have expanded.

J gene,D gene,V gene,clone size,CDR3 DNA,CDR3 protein
TRBJ1-1,-,TRBV28,-,TGTGCCAGCAGAACCCCCGGGTTGAACACTGAAGCTTTCTTT,CASRTPGLNTEAFF
TRBJ2-2,-,TRBV7-3,-,TGTGCCAGCAGCTTAAGGGGGCGAACCGGGGAGCTGTTTTTT,CASSLRGRTGELFF
TRBJ2-7,TRBD1,TRBV5-1,-,TGCGCCAGCAGCCAGGACAGGTTCTACGAGCAGTACTTC,CASSQDRFYEQYF
TRBJ1-5,-,TRBV5-1,-,TGCGCCAGCAGCTTAGAAAGCAATCAGCCCCAGCATTTT,CASSLESNQPQHF
TRBJ2-1,TRBD1,TRBV27,-,TGTGCCAGCAGAGGGGACAGGGTGTCCTACAATGAGCAGTTCTTC,CASRGDRVSYNEQFF
TRBJ2-3,-,TRBV9,-,TGTGCCAGCAGCGCCGGGACTGGGGGCACAGATACGCAGTATTTT,CASSAGTGGTDTQYF
TRBJ2-1,TRBD1,TRBV28,-,TGTGCCAGCAGTCGCCCGGGACAGGGATACAATGAGCAGTTCTTC,CASSRPGQGYNEQFF
TRBJ2-7,TRBD2,TRBV5-1,-,TGCGCCAGCAGCTTGGGGGAGGGCGGCTACGAGCAGTACTTC,CASSLGEGGYEQYF
TRBJ2-6,-,TRBV6-5,-,TGTGCCAGCAGTTGGGCCGTCTCTGGGGCCAACGTCCTGACTTTC,CASSWAVSGANVLTF
TRBJ2-3,-,TRBV19,-,TGTGCCAGTAGTATCATAGCGGCCAGCACAGATACGCAGTATTTT,CASSIIAASTDTQYF
TRBJ2-1,TRBD1,TRBV5-1,-,TGCGCCAGCAGCTTGGCGGGTCGGACAGGGCATATTGAGCAGTTCTTC,CASSLAGRTGHIEQFF
TRBJ2-1,-,TRBV6-5,-,TGTGCCAGCAGTTACCAGAGTATATCCTACAATGAGCAGTTCTTC,CASSYQSISYNEQFF
TRBJ2-5,-,TRBV2,-,TGTGCCAGCAGTGAAGCTTTGGGGTTGGGGATGGAGACCCAGTACTTC,CASSEALGLGMETQYF
TRBJ2-1,TRBD2,TRBV15,-,TGTGCCACCAGCAGAGATCTAGCGGGAGGAATGAATGAGCAGTTCTTC,CATSRDLAGGMNEQFF
TRBJ1-1,-,TRBV27,-,TGTGCCAGCAGGCGTCAGTCGAACATGAACACTGAAGCTTTCTTT,CASRRQSNMNTEAFF
TRBJ2-4,TRBD1,TRBV15,-,TGTGCCTCAAAGGGGACAGGGGAAGCCAAAAACATTCAGTACTTC,CASKGTGEAKNIQYF
TRBJ1-2,-,TRBV6-6,-,TGTGCCAGCAGTCTTAAAGGTTATGGCTACACCTTC,CASSLKGYGYTF
TRBJ1-5,-,TRBV4-1,-,TGCGCCAGCAGTACCGAGGGCCATCAGCCCCAGCATTTT,CASSTEGHQPQHF
TRBJ2-2,-,TRBV7-3,-,TGTGCCAGCAGCTTAACGAGTTGGGTTACGCCCGGGGAGCTGTTTTTT,CASSLTSWVTPGELFF
TRBJ2-7,-,TRBV5-1,-,TGCGCCAGCAGCTTGCGGGGGAACTCCTACGAGCAGTACTTC,CASSLRGNSYEQYF
TRBJ2-7,-,TRBV4-2,-,TGTGCCAGCAGCCACGCCGGTTCCTATGAGCAGTACTTC,CASSHAGSYEQYF
TRBJ1-4,-,TRBV5-1,-,TGCGCCAGCAGCTTAGGGCAGGGTGGAGAAAAACTGTTTTTT,CASSLGQGGEKLFF
TRBJ2-7,-,TRBV7-8,-,TGTGCCAGCAGCTTAGCGTCCCTAGCTGCGGTCTACGAGCAGTACTTC,CASSLASLAAVYEQYF
TRBJ2-7,TRBD2,TRBV7-9,-,TGTGCCAGCAGCTACTCCGGGACTAGCGACGAGCAGTACTTC,CASSYSGTSDEQYF
TRBJ1-3,-,TRBV18,once,TGTGCCAGCTCGCCTTCTTCTGGAAACACCATATATTTT,CASSPSSGNTIYF
TRBJ2-1,TRBD2,TRBV7-3,once,TGTGCCAGCAGCCAAATGGGACTAGCGGCCTACAATGAGCAGTTCTTC,CASSQMGLAAYNEQFF
TRBJ2-2,TRBD2,TRBV5-4,-,TGTGCCAGCAGCCGCCGAGCGGGACCCAACACCGGGGAGCTGTTTTTT,CASSRRAGPNTGELFF
TRBJ2-7,TRBD2,TRBV6-6,-,TGTGCCAGCAGTTCCTGGGGACTAGCGCCACACGAGCAGTACTTC,CASSSWGLAPHEQYF
TRBJ2-1,-,TRBV11-2,-,TGTGCCAGCAGCTTATCTGTGGTGCAGTGGGATGAGCAGTTCTTC,CASSLSVVQWDEQFF
TRBJ2-7,-,TRBV15,-,TGTGCCACCAGCAGATTCAGGGGTCCCTACGAGCAGTACTTC,CATSRFRGPYEQYF
TRBJ2-7,TRBD2,TRBV5-6,-,TGTGCCAGCAGCTTGGGTGGCGGGAGCACCTACGAGCAGTACTTC,CASSLGGGSTYEQYF
TRBJ2-1,-,TRBV28,-,TGTGCCAGCGGACCCCGGGACGAAGGCCTCTTC,CASGPRDEGLF
TRBJ2-1,-,TRBV15,-,TGTGCCACCAGCAGAGAGTACGGCGGCTACAATGAGCAGTTCTTC,CATSREYGGYNEQFF
TRBJ2-7,-,TRBV5-5,-,TGTGCCAGCAGCTTTTCCGGATCCTACGAGCAGTACTTC,CASSFSGSYEQYF
TRBJ1-5,TRBD1,TRBV10-3,-,TGTGCCATCTCCCAGCAGGGGGGGGGAAGCAATCAGCCCCAGCATTTT,CAISQQGGGSNQPQHF
TRBJ2-5,-,TRBV7-2,once,TGTGCCAGCAGCTTATCGGCTCCGGAGACCCAGTACTTC,CASSLSAPETQYF
TRBJ1-1,TRBD1,TRBV6-4,-,TGTGCCAGCAGAGATGACAGGGGAGGGAACACTGAAGCTTTCTTT,CASRDDRGGNTEAFF
TRBJ2-3,TRBD1,TRBV19,-,TGTGCCAGTAAACGCAGCCGGGACAGGGGCACAGATACGCAGTATTTT,CASKRSRDRGTDTQYF
TRBJ2-7,TRBD1,TRBV5-1,-,TGCGCCAGCTGCCATCAGGGGGCGTTAATGGACGAGCAGTACTTC,CASCHQGALMDEQYF
TRBJ2-1,TRBD2,TRBV27,-,TGTGCCAGCAGTTTCCGACCAGAGGGACTAGCGGGAGTATCTCCCTACAATGAGCAGTTCTTC,CASSFRPEGLAGVSPYNEQFF
TRBJ2-5,-,TRBV2,-,TGTGCCAGCAGGTCGGGACGACAAGAGACCCAGTACTTC,CASRSGRQETQYF
TRBJ1-1,-,TRBV18,-,TGTGCCACCGCTGAGGGGGGATACACTGAAGCTTTCTTT,CATAEGGYTEAFF
TRBJ2-2,TRBD1,TRBV6-5,-,TGTGCCAGCATGAGGACAGGGGATTCCGGGGAGCTGTTTTTT,CASMRTGDSGELFF
TRBJ2-1,TRBD2,TRBV4-1,-,TGCGCCAGCAGCCAAGGGACTAGCGGGAGGTACTCCCAGTTCTTC,CASSQGTSGRYSQFF
TRBJ2-1,-,TRBV28,-,TGTGCCAGCAGTTTATTGAGCTCCTACAATGAGCAGTTCTTC,CASSLLSSYNEQFF
TRBJ2-2,TRBD1,TRBV18,-,TGTGCCAGCTCTACAGGGGCGAACACCGAGGAGCTGTTTTTT,CASSTGANTEELFF